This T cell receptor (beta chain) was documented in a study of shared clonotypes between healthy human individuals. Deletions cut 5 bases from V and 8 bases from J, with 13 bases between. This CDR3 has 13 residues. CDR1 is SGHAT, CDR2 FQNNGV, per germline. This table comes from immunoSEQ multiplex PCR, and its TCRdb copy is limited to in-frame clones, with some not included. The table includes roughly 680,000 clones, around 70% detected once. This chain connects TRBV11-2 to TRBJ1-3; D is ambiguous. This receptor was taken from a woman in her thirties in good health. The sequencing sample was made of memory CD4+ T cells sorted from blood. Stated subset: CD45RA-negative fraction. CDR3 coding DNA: TGTGCCAGCAGCATGAACCCCGGGGACACCATATATTTT. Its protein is CASSMNPGDTIYF.